The 25 T cell receptor beta chains below were found in one sample sequenced in a study of blood T cells in healthy people across ages. Combining a sample-barcoded 5' primer with a J-beta primer mix, a second PCR ran for roughly 7 to 12 cycles. TCRdb reprocessed the 5' RACE reads with MiXCR, giving one entry per CDR3 protein. This table has about 1.6 million distinct CDR3 sequences, almost 35% appearing once. Sequenced: blood. These receptors originate from a woman in her thirties in good health.

This clonotype was observed at least ten times. This rearrangement joins TRBV7-3 to TRBJ2-3; TRBD2 is a possible D gene (6 bases). This CDR3 is built from 15 residues. V gave up 6 bases and J gave up 0 bases, with 13 bases separating them. The germline V gene encodes CDR1 SGHTA and CDR2 FQGTGA. The CDR3 spells CASSSTSISTDTQYF. As DNA, the CDR3 is TGTGCCAGCAGTTCTACTAGCATAAGCACAGATACGCAGTATTTT.

To note about this clonotype: A read error may account for a junction end that differs from germline. This rearrangement joins TRBV15 to TRBJ2-7; possibly TRBD2 for D (7 bases). CDR3 length: 17 residues. Looked up from germline, CDR1 is LNHNV and CDR2 is YYDKDF (reference sequence). The chain's CDR3 is CATSRRGRAPGSYEQYF. CDR3 DNA: TGTGCCACCAGCAGAAGGGGGAGGGCCCCTGGATCCTACGAGCAGTATTTC.

The rearrangement uses TRBV15 and TRBJ2-5; the D is unclear. The V gene's germline CDR1 is LNHNV and CDR2 YYDKDF (reference sequence). The CDR3 is made up of 14 amino acids. V dropped 1 base and J dropped 2 bases, with 8 bases sitting between them. The CDR3 DNA follows: TGTGCCACCAGCAGAGGGATAAGTCAAGAGACCCAGTACTTC. It specifies CATSRGISQETQYF.

This clonotype was seen a handful of times. This chain connects TRBV5-1 to TRBJ2-1, with 12 bases lining up with TRBD2. Germline CDR1 is SGHRS and CDR2 is YFSETQ. CDR3 length equals 16 residues. Trimming took 2 bases from V and 5 from J; bases not matched to a gene: 5. Written as DNA, the CDR3 is TGCGCCAGCAGCTTCCTCCTAGCGGGAGGGGACAATGAGCAGTTCTTC. It translates to CASSFLLAGGDNEQFF.

The V gene is TRBV20-1, the J gene TRBJ2-3; TRBD1 is a possible D gene (5 bases). The germline V gene encodes CDR1 DFQATT and CDR2 SNEGSKA (reference sequence). The V end was cut by 5 bases, the J end by 1 base, with 10 bases between. The CDR3 sequence is 13 residues long. DNA of the CDR3: TGCAGTGCTCAGCTACAGGGCACAGATACGCAGTATTTT. Residues: CSAQLQGTDTQYF.

This clonotype showed up many times. The chain joins TRBV11-2 to TRBJ1-2, with 8 bases that match TRBD1. The ends lost 4 bases at V and 4 bases at J; junction bases unmatched: 2. CDR3 length equals 13 residues. CDR1 is SGHAT, CDR2 FQNNGV, per germline. CDR3 coding DNA: TGTGCCAGCAGCTCGGGACAGGCCTATGGCTACACCTTC. Amino acids: CASSSGQAYGYTF.

CDR3 coding DNA: TGTGCCAGCAGTTTAAGTCAGGGTGGCGCGGGGCAGTTCTTC. Amino acid sequence: CASSLSQGGAGQFF. This rearrangement joins TRBV28 to TRBJ2-1, with D perhaps being TRBD1 or TRBD2 (5 bases each). The ends were cut back, 2 bases at V and 12 bases at J, with 17 bases in the middle. This CDR3 region has 14 residues. Per germline, CDR1 MDHEN and CDR2 SYDVKM.

The J gene is TRBJ2-1, the V gene TRBV18; unclear D gene. Trimming left V 2 bases short and J 9 bases short, with 20 bases between. The CDR3 runs 16 residues. Looked up from germline, CDR1 is KGHSH and CDR2 is LQKENI. The CDR3 DNA reads TGTGCCAGCTCACCAAATTCGCCTAGTAATTCCGGTGAGCAGTTCTTC. Translating it yields CASSPNSPSNSGEQFF.

The genes are TRBV7-9 and TRBJ1-5; 9 positions match TRBD1. The CDR3 runs to 14 residues. The V and J ends lost 6 bases and 8 bases, in that order; junction bases with no gene match: 8. Germline values: CDR1 SEHNR, CDR2 FQNEAQ (reference sequence). CDR3 amino acids: CASSLGQGDEPQHF. The CDR3 DNA follows: TGTGCCAGCAGTTTGGGACAGGGAGACGAGCCCCAGCATTTT. Together with reference TRBV7-9 and TRBJ1-5, the CDR3 gives the full variable domain: DTGVSQNPRHKITKRGQNVTFRCDPISEHNRLYWYRQTLGQGPEFLTYFQNEAQLEKSRLLSDRFSAERPKGSFSTLEIQRTEQGDSAMYLCASSLGQGDEPQHFGDGTRLSIL.

This clonotype appeared a single time. The V and J genes are TRBV7-6 and TRBJ2-3; perhaps TRBD2 as D (5 bases). The CDR3 length is 14 residues. Looked up from germline, CDR1 is SGHVS and CDR2 is FNYEAQ. V was pared by 4 bases and J by 2 bases, with 10 bases between. For the CDR3, the DNA is TGTGCCAGCAGCTGTGCGGACTTCACAGATACGCAGTATTTT. Amino acid sequence: CASSCADFTDTQYF.

Note on this clonotype: Being one base from a much bigger clone, this may be a read error. The chain uses TRBV4-1 and TRBJ2-7; 7 bases map to TRBD2. CDR1 MGHRA and CDR2 YSYEKL come from the germline V gene. The CDR3 contains 17 residues. V gave up 2 bases and J gave up 7 bases; unmatched junction bases: 17. CDR3 in DNA: TGCGCCAGCAGCCAACCCTGGACTAGGGGAGGTCACGATGAGCAGTACTTC. Translating it yields CASSQPWTRGGHDEQYF.

CDR3 coding DNA: TGCGCCAGCAGCCTACATGGGGCGAGCTCCTACGAGCAGTACTTC. Protein sequence: CASSLHGASSYEQYF. This rearrangement joins TRBV4-1 to TRBJ2-7, with D perhaps TRBD1 (5 bases). The V gene lost 4 bases and the J gene lost 0 bases, with 13 bases spanning the gap. CDR1 is MGHRA and CDR2 is YSYEKL in the germline V gene. The CDR3 spans 15 residues.

This clonotype was picked up a small number of times. The genes are TRBV15 and TRBJ1-2, with D tentatively TRBD1 (5 bases). The ends were cut back, 0 bases at V and 5 bases at J, with 10 bases in the middle. Germline CDR1 LNHNV, CDR2 YYDKDF (reference sequence). CDR3 length equals 14 residues. The CDR3 is CATSREGTAYGYTF. In DNA, the CDR3 is TGTGCCACCAGCAGAGAGGGGACGGCTTATGGCTACACCTTC. The whole variable domain, filled in from reference TRBV15 and TRBJ1-2, reads DAMVIQNPRYQVTQFGKPVTLSCSQTLNHNVMYWYQQKSSQAPKLLFHYYDKDFNNEADTPDNFQSRRPNTSFCFLDIRSPGLGDTAMYLCATSREGTAYGYTFGSGTRLTVV.

This clonotype was counted only a few times. The chain has TRBV12-3 or TRBV12-4 and TRBJ2-3, with D tentatively TRBD2 (5 bases). The CDR3 loop spans 15 amino acids. Trimming shortened V by 5 bases and J by 4 bases, and 16 bases separated the two germline ends. The CDR3 spells CASSPARTSPDTQYF. Here the CDR3 DNA reads TGTGCCAGCAGTCCCGCCCGTACTAGTCCAGATACGCAGTATTTT.

This clonotype was seen only once. The germline gene is not matched at one end of the junction; a read error may be the cause. The chain links TRBV12-3 or TRBV12-4 to TRBJ2-3; D is undetermined. CDR3 length equals 14 residues. The CDR3 DNA is TGTGCCAGCACCACTGGAGTAGTGGAAGATGCGCAGTATTTT. This sequence encodes CASTTGVVEDAQYF.

The V gene is TRBV7-9, the J gene TRBJ2-4, with TRBD1 matching 12 bases. The junction had 12 bases not matched to a gene; V was cut back by 4 bases and J by 8 bases. Germline loops: CDR1 SEHNR, CDR2 FQNEAQ (reference sequence). CDR3 length: 17 residues. The CDR3, as DNA: TGTGCCAGCAGCTCGCAACCCCCGGGACAGGGGGCACACATTCAGTACTTC. Its protein is CASSSQPPGQGAHIQYF.

The V and J genes are TRBV3-1 and TRBJ2-1; 8 bases fit TRBD2. The CDR3 runs 15 residues. The germline gives CDR1 LGHDT, CDR2 YNNKEL (reference sequence). With 7 bases clipped from V and 8 bases from J, the junction kept 13 bases outside the gene matches. CDR3 loop: CASTRGSGSSHEQFF. CDR3 coding DNA: TGTGCCAGCACCCGCGGGAGCGGGAGTTCCCATGAGCAGTTCTTC.

J is TRBJ1-2 and V is TRBV30; D not certain. The CDR3 runs to 13 residues. Trimming shortened V by 0 bases and J by 4 bases, and 9 bases separated the two germline ends. The germline CDR1 and CDR2 sequences are GTSNPN and SVGIG (reference sequence). CDR3: CAWSVGGFYGYTF. The CDR3 coding sequence is TGTGCCTGGAGTGTGGGAGGGTTCTATGGCTACACCTTC.

This clonotype was found once. The rearrangement joins TRBV18 to TRBJ2-1; D is perhaps TRBD1 (5 bases). The CDR3 sequence is 16 residues long. The germline V gene has CDR1 KGHSH and CDR2 LQKENI. Trimming took off 0 bases at V and 5 bases at J, with 14 bases between the two ends. CDR3 loop: CASSPPNRTPDNEQFF. For the CDR3, the DNA is TGTGCCAGCTCACCACCGAACCGGACACCAGACAATGAGCAGTTCTTC.

With regard to this clonotype: A much larger clone differs from this one at a single base, so this may be a read error. The chain joins TRBV10-3 to TRBJ1-1, with a weak D call TRBD1 (5 bases). The CDR3 is made up of 13 amino acids. The germline CDR1 and CDR2 sequences are ENHRY and SYGVKD. The CDR3 coding sequence is TGTGCCATCAGGTCTCTGGGGGTGACTGGAGCTTTCTTT. Amino acid sequence: CAIRSLGVTGAFF.

This clonotype was found many times. The genes are TRBV6-5 and TRBJ2-2, with TRBD2 identical over 9 bases. The germline CDR1 and CDR2 sequences are MNHEY and SVGAGI. This CDR3 has 15 residues. V gave up 7 bases and J gave up 1 base; unmatched junction bases: 4. CDR3 protein: CASKRGALNTGELFF. The CDR3 bases are TGTGCCAGCAAGCGGGGGGCCTTGAACACCGGGGAGCTGTTTTTT.

J is TRBJ2-6 and V is TRBV27; 13 nucleotides align to TRBD2. Germline CDR1 MNHEY, CDR2 SMNVEV (reference sequence). V lost 3 bases to trimming and J lost 0 bases; unmatched junction nucleotides: 5. The CDR3 sequence is 19 residues long. Written as DNA, the CDR3 is TGTGCCAGCAGTTTCGGACTAGCGGGAGCCTACTCTGGGGCCAACGTCCTGACTTTC. It is translated as CASSFGLAGAYSGANVLTF.

This clonotype was counted ten times or more. The chain combines TRBV6-6 with TRBJ2-1; no definite D call. Trimming left V 5 bases short and J 4 bases short, with 3 bases between. The V gene's germline CDR1 is MNHNY and CDR2 SVGAGI (reference sequence). CDR3 size: 11 residues. The CDR3 spells CASSKYNEQFF. CDR3 nucleotides: TGTGCCAGCAGTAAATACAATGAGCAGTTCTTC.

The CDR3 here is CAISRQEGEQFF. The CDR3 DNA reads as TGTGCCATCAGTCGGCAGGAGGGTGAGCAGTTCTTC. The V gene is TRBV10-3, the J gene TRBJ2-1, with TRBD2 as a possible D gene (6 bases). The CDR3 is made up of 12 amino acids. V was cut by 5 bases and J by 9 bases, with 11 bases left in between. Per the germline V gene, CDR1 is ENHRY and CDR2 is SYGVKD.

Comments on this clonotype: At one boundary the junction diverges from the germline segment, which might be a read error. This rearrangement joins TRBV7-7 to TRBJ2-3; no reliable D call. The germline V gene encodes CDR1 SSHAT and CDR2 FNYEAQ (reference sequence). The CDR3 consists of 16 residues. The CDR3 is CASSYNNAPFTDTQYF. CDR3 coding DNA: TGCGCCAGCAGCTATAATAACGCTCCCTTCACAGATACGCAGTATTTT.